A selection of T cell receptor beta chains follows, all from one sample in a study of T cell responses to AZD1222 COVID-19 vaccine. The repertoire was sequenced with immunoSEQ multiplex PCR; TCRdb's copy has only in-frame clones and lacks some. The repertoire holds 100,000 to 150,000 clones, with around 90% as singletons. This sample comprised peripheral blood, obtained on day 0 of AZD1222 vaccination. These receptor sequences come from an adult in good health. The CDR3 runs from the conserved cysteine through the conserved F or W. A D gene is named only where the DNA matches it firmly. Clone size is given for some rows only: seen once, a few or many times, or a class if the clone is expanded.

V	J	size	D	DNA	CDR3
TRBV7-2	TRBJ2-7	NA	NA	TGTGCCAGCAGCTTAGTGCCAGGGAGCTCCTACGAGCAGTACTTC	CASSLVPGSSYEQYF
TRBV27	TRBJ2-7	NA	TRBD2	TGTGCCAGCTCCCTGTGGGGACTAGCGGGAGGCCTAGAGCAGTACTTC	CASSLWGLAGGLEQYF
TRBV30	TRBJ2-7	NA	NA	TGTGCCTGGAGTCCGTCCCCCTACGAGCAGTACTTC	CAWSPSPYEQYF
TRBV28	TRBJ2-7	NA	NA	TGTGCCAGCACGGGCCCCGGAAGGGCTGTCCACGAGCAGTACTTC	CASTGPGRAVHEQYF
TRBV27	TRBJ2-2	NA	TRBD2	TGTGCCAGCACCCTCACTGGGGAGGGAGGTATAAGAACAGCGAACACCGGGGAGCTGTTTTTT	CASTLTGEGGIRTANTGELFF
TRBV28	TRBJ2-3	NA	NA	TGTGCCAGCAGCGAAATGGACGCCACAGATACGCAGTATTTT	CASSEMDATDTQYF
TRBV10-3	TRBJ1-2	NA	TRBD1	TGTGCCATCAGAACTACTCCGGGACAGGGTATCGGGGATGGCTACACCTTC	CAIRTTPGQGIGDGYTF
TRBV30	TRBJ1-1	NA	NA	TGTGCCTGGAGTCGGGGGACTGAAGCTTTCTTT	CAWSRGTEAFF
TRBV9	TRBJ1-6	NA	NA	TGTGCCAGCAGCGCAGGGTTGGACAGAAGTAATTCACCCCTCCACTTT	CASSAGLDRSNSPLHF
TRBV28	TRBJ1-4	NA	NA	TGTGCCAGCAGAACCGGGATGATAGACGAAAAACTGTTTTTT	CASRTGMIDEKLFF
TRBV7-2	TRBJ1-3	NA	TRBD1	TGTGCCAGCAGCCTAGTAGGGGGCGGAGAAAACACCATATATTTT	CASSLVGGGENTIYF
TRBV20-1	TRBJ1-2	NA	NA	TGCAGTGCTAGTAGGGGTTACGGCTACACCTTC	CSASRGYGYTF
TRBV2	TRBJ2-3	NA	TRBD2	TGTGCCAGCAAGGTAGCGGGGGCTCTCACAGATACGCAGTATTTT	CASKVAGALTDTQYF
TRBV7-8	TRBJ1-1	NA	TRBD1	TGTGCCAGCAGGCACAGGGGGGACAGCTGGAACACTGAAGCTTTCTTT	CASRHRGDSWNTEAFF
TRBV6-5	TRBJ1-5	NA	NA	TGTGCCAGCAGCCACACCGACAGTAATCAGCCCCAGCATTTT	CASSHTDSNQPQHF
TRBV28	TRBJ1-5	NA	TRBD1	TGTGCCAGCAGCCGAGGTGTGCGAGGACAGGGCTACAATCAGCCCCAGCATTTT	CASSRGVRGQGYNQPQHF
TRBV6-2/TRBV6-3	TRBJ1-1	NA	NA	TGTGCCAGCAGTAGCCGAGGAGGGACTGAAGCTTTCTTT	CASSSRGGTEAFF
TRBV5-4	TRBJ1-6	NA	TRBD1	TGTGCCAGCAGTACAGGACAGGGGCTGGGGTCACCCCTCCACTTT	CASSTGQGLGSPLHF
TRBV4-1	TRBJ2-7	NA	TRBD1	TGCGCCAGCAGCCAAGGGACAGGTGATTGGGACGAGCAGTACTTC	CASSQGTGDWDEQYF
TRBV30	TRBJ1-2	NA	TRBD1	TGTGCCTGGAGACCGCCTGACAGGGTCCGGGGCTACACCTTC	CAWRPPDRVRGYTF
TRBV6-5	TRBJ2-1	NA	NA	TGTGCCAGCAGTTACTCGAAAACAGGGACGTACAATGAGCAGTTCTTC	CASSYSKTGTYNEQFF
TRBV7-6	TRBJ1-1	once	NA	TGTGCCAGCAGCCCCGAGTCGGGGGGTACTGAAGCTTTCTTT	CASSPESGGTEAFF
TRBV20-1	TRBJ1-3	NA	NA	TGCAGTGCTAGTTCCGTAACTGGAAACACCATATATTTT	CSASSVTGNTIYF
TRBV4-2	TRBJ1-2	NA	NA	TGTGCCAGCAGCCCCAATGTCGGACAGCCTGCCGGGTTGAACTATGGCTACACCTTC	CASSPNVGQPAGLNYGYTF
TRBV30	TRBJ1-6	NA	NA	TGTGCCTGGAGTGTGGAGGGTTATAATTCACCCCTCCACTTT	CAWSVEGYNSPLHF
TRBV1	TRBJ2-7	NA	NA	TGCACCAGCAGCCGAGTCCCCTTTTTC	CTSSRVPFF
TRBV27	TRBJ2-7	NA	NA	TGTGCCAGCACTTCGCTAAGATCGTCCTACGAGCAGTACTTC	CASTSLRSSYEQYF
TRBV24-1	TRBJ2-1	NA	TRBD2	TGTGCCACCAGTGATTCGGCGGGAGTAGTAAATGAGCAGTTCTTC	CATSDSAGVVNEQFF
TRBV6-5	TRBJ1-5	NA	TRBD1	TGTGCCAGCAGTTGGACAGGGGCGAATCAGCCCCAGCATTTT	CASSWTGANQPQHF
TRBV19	TRBJ1-6	NA	NA	TGTGCCAGTAGTATAGACCCGGGCAGCAATTCACCCCTCCACTTT	CASSIDPGSNSPLHF
TRBV10-1	TRBJ2-3	NA	NA	TGCGCCAGCAGAAAAGGAGCGGACACAGATACGCAGTATTTT	CASRKGADTDTQYF
TRBV7-3	TRBJ2-1	NA	NA	TGTGCCAGCAGCTCGGGCCCCGCCAATGAGCAGTTCTTC	CASSSGPANEQFF
TRBV4-1	TRBJ2-1	once	NA	TGCGCCAGCAGCCATAGTAGGGAAGAGCAGTTCTTC	CASSHSREEQFF
TRBV11-2	TRBJ2-1	NA	NA	TGTGCCAGCAGCGTCGGCTCCTACAATGAGCAGTTCTTC	CASSVGSYNEQFF
TRBV7-9	TRBJ2-3	NA	NA	TGTGCCAGCAGCTTAGTCCCGGACATCAGCACAGATACGCAGTATTTT	CASSLVPDISTDTQYF
TRBV28	TRBJ1-2	NA	NA	TGTGCCAGCAGTATCCTCGGGATAAAACCCGAATATGGCTACACCTTC	CASSILGIKPEYGYTF
TRBV18	TRBJ1-1	NA	NA	TGTGCCAGCTCACCATCTCGACAGCCAAACACTGAAGCTTTCTTT	CASSPSRQPNTEAFF
TRBV7-2	TRBJ2-3	NA	NA	TGTGCCAGCAGTCCAATGGGTGGTATGACGGGGGTGGTCTCAGATACGCAGTATTTT	CASSPMGGMTGVVSDTQYF
TRBV29-1	TRBJ1-4	NA	NA	TGCAGCGTATACCTCTCTGGAGCGTACGAAAAACTGTTTTTT	CSVYLSGAYEKLFF
TRBV3-1/TRBV3-2	TRBJ2-1	NA	TRBD2	TGTGCCAGCAGCCAAGATAGCGGGAGGGCCAGTGAGCAGTTCTTC	CASSQDSGRASEQFF
TRBV6-2/TRBV6-3	TRBJ1-1	NA	NA	TGTGCCAGCAGTTACCCTGTCGTAGGACCTGTGAACACTGAAGCTTTCTTT	CASSYPVVGPVNTEAFF
TRBV6-1	TRBJ2-1	NA	NA	TGTGCCAGCAGTGAAGAGACAGTTGGTGGCAATGAGCAGTTCTTC	CASSEETVGGNEQFF
TRBV6-5	TRBJ2-7	once	TRBD1	TGTGCCACCAGGGGGCTCTACGAGCAGTACTTC	CATRGLYEQYF
TRBV14	TRBJ2-1	NA	TRBD1	TGTGCCAGCAGCCGAGGGCAGGGGGCGTACAATGAGCAGTTCTTC	CASSRGQGAYNEQFF
TRBV18	TRBJ2-7	NA	NA	TGTGCCAGCTCACCAATGACCTACGAGCAGTACTTC	CASSPMTYEQYF
TRBV6-5	TRBJ1-3	NA	NA	TGTGCCAGCAGGGACCCGAGGGGTCCTGGAAACACCATATATTTT	CASRDPRGPGNTIYF
TRBV15	TRBJ1-3	NA	NA	TGTGCCACCAGCGACCAGATCTCTGGAAACACCATATATTTT	CATSDQISGNTIYF
TRBV19	TRBJ2-3	NA	NA	TGTGCCAGTAAAGGGGTAGATACGCAGTATTTT	CASKGVDTQYF
TRBV19	TRBJ2-1	NA	TRBD2	TGTGCCAGTAGTATCGGTACTAGCGGGAGGAGTGAGCAGTTCTTC	CASSIGTSGRSEQFF
TRBV28	TRBJ1-4	few	TRBD1	TGTGCCAGCAGCGCCGGGACAGTACATGAAAAACTGTTTTTT	CASSAGTVHEKLFF
TRBV30	TRBJ2-3	once	TRBD2	TGTGCCTGGAGTGTAAGTCGAACTAGCGGGAGGACAGATACGCAGTATTTT	CAWSVSRTSGRTDTQYF
TRBV7-6	TRBJ1-1	NA	NA	TGTGCCAGCAGCTTACTGCCGTTT	CASSLLPF
TRBV7-2	TRBJ1-3	NA	NA	TGTGCCAGCAGCTGGACAGATGGAAACACCATATATTTT	CASSWTDGNTIYF
TRBV23-1	TRBJ2-6	NA	NA	TGCGCCAGCAGCCTCAAGGGTTTAGTCTCTGGGGCCAACGTCCTGACTTTC	CASSLKGLVSGANVLTF
TRBV29-1	TRBJ2-7	NA	TRBD1	TGCAGCGTTGGGGGACAGGCGGCGGGCTACGAGCAGTACTTC	CSVGGQAAGYEQYF
TRBV6-5	TRBJ1-2	NA	TRBD1	TGTGCCAGCAGTTATTCCGGACAGGGCGGTGGCTACACCTTC	CASSYSGQGGGYTF
TRBV19	TRBJ2-1	NA	NA	TGTGCCAGTAGTCTTTCCTTAGCCGGCGCCTACAATGAGCAGTTCTTC	CASSLSLAGAYNEQFF
TRBV5-1	TRBJ2-5	NA	NA	TGCGCCAGCAGCTTGGGGCAGGGGCAAGAGACCCAGTACTTC	CASSLGQGQETQYF
TRBV7-8	TRBJ2-7	NA	NA	TGTGCCAGCAGCTTAGGTCAGGGTCCCTCCTACGAGCAGTACTTC	CASSLGQGPSYEQYF